The 5 T cell receptor beta chains in this list originate from one sample, sequenced in a study of T-cell memory formation after mild COVID-19 (dated by TCRdb to the early 2020s). Library generation was performed with 5' RACE. TCRdb records Illumina NovaSeq 6000 as the sequencer. Through fastp at Q25 and MiXCR, TCRdb rebuilt clones from the public reads, retaining in-frame beta chains. Each CDR3 protein gets just one entry, which takes the most common genes and DNA from the rows behind it. Within this sample are about 430,000 distinct CDR3 sequences, with approximately 24% of them counted one time only. The ten largest clonotypes hold 7% to 9.5% of the sample. Sequenced input: PBMCs or a T cell subset sorted from them (not recorded which). The source of these receptors is an adult woman who had mild COVID-19 (a few samples of this study predate the infection). The sample titles of this study are shuffled in the database, so cell type and time point are left out; the donor was told from shared clones.

The chain is built from TRBV6-5 and TRBJ2-1, with 7 bases that match TRBD2. CDR3 length equals 16 residues. The junction had 7 bases not matched to a gene; V was cut back by 3 bases and J by 2 bases. CDR1 MNHEY and CDR2 SVGAGI come from the germline V gene. CDR3: CASSYLGGGAYNEQFF. The CDR3, as DNA: TGTGCCAGCAGTTATTTGGGTGGGGGGGCCTACAATGAGCAGTTCTTC.

There are a few counts of this clonotype. The chain links TRBV4-2 to TRBJ2-3, with TRBD2 matching over 15 bases. Germline V gives CDR1 LGHNA, CDR2 YNFKEQ. This CDR3 region has 18 residues. Trimming removed 8 bases from V and 4 bases from J; junction bases left unmatched: 13. The CDR3 DNA reads as TGTGCCAGCTCACGAAGGGGACTAGCGGGGGGAGCTTCAGATACGCAGTATTTT. It codes for CASSRRGLAGGASDTQYF.

This clonotype was detected only a few times. This chain joins TRBV6-4 and TRBJ1-1; weak D call: TRBD1 (5 bases). CDR3 length: 13 residues. The V gene lost 6 bases and the J gene lost 6 bases, with 14 bases spanning the gap. Germline V gives CDR1 MRHNA, CDR2 SNTAGT. The CDR3 protein is CASSALGTSEAFF. DNA for the CDR3: TGTGCCAGCAGCGCACTCGGGACGTCTGAAGCTTTCTTT.

The gene calls are TRBV12-3 or TRBV12-4 and TRBJ1-1; D gene ambiguous. The CDR3 length is 15 residues. V was trimmed by 1 base and J by 0 bases, leaving 9 bases between them. CDR3 in amino acids: CASSLGALMNTEAFF. The DNA of the CDR3 is TGTGCCAGCAGTTTAGGGGCCCTCATGAACACTGAAGCTTTCTTT.

This clonotype was found a few times. The V call is TRBV6-5, the J call TRBJ2-1; TRBD1 matches at 9 bases. Trimming removed 5 bases from V and 5 bases from J; junction bases left unmatched: 7. CDR3 length: 15 residues. Germline CDR1 reads MNHEY; CDR2 reads SVGAGI. For the CDR3, the DNA is TGTGCCAGCAGTCCAGAGGGGACAGGGAACAATGAGCAGTTCTTC. Its protein is CASSPEGTGNNEQFF.